The rows below give T cell receptor beta chains drawn from one sample of a study of blood T cell repertoires in COVID-19. Profiled with immunoSEQ multiplex PCR; TCRdb holds only in-frame clones, not every one. The repertoire has over 300,000 clones, more than 70% of them found once; the top ten carry approximately 6.5%. The sequencing sample was made of peripheral blood. These receptors all stem from a man aged 18 to 35 who had recovered from COVID-19. Both conserved end residues are part of each CDR3. Each record gives: J gene, V gene, CDR3 protein.

J: TRBJ1-5; V: TRBV19; CDR3: CASSIGGGTSNQPQHF
J: TRBJ2-7; V: TRBV5-4; CDR3: CASSPGGTRGLHEQYF
J: TRBJ1-4; V: TRBV4-1; CDR3: CASNQAPRQAANEKLFF
J: TRBJ1-5; V: TRBV6-5; CDR3: CASSYSTGIGQPQHF
J: TRBJ2-7; V: TRBV10-3; CDR3: CAIRGMESSYEQYF
J: TRBJ1-1; V: TRBV2; CDR3: CASSDGRATEAFF
J: TRBJ2-6; V: TRBV3-1/TRBV3-2; CDR3: CASSQDHDRAFRSGANVLTF
J: TRBJ2-7; V: TRBV6-1; CDR3: CASSEGYVPGQGVAGQYF
J: TRBJ2-1; V: TRBV4-1; CDR3: CASSQDPRHEQFF
J: TRBJ2-7; V: TRBV6-6; CDR3: CASSPGLAGNEQYF
J: TRBJ1-1; V: TRBV7-9; CDR3: CASSLGPGNTEAFF
J: TRBJ1-1; V: TRBV4-1; CDR3: CASKKEAGGTEAFF
J: TRBJ1-2; V: TRBV4-3; CDR3: CASSQYPGYGYTF
J: TRBJ2-1; V: TRBV13; CDR3: CASSPSTVDKDSYNEQFF
J: TRBJ1-1; V: TRBV27; CDR3: CASSFMGGVAEAFF
J: TRBJ1-2; V: TRBV5-1; CDR3: CASSVIGTGLSNYGYTF
J: TRBJ2-7; V: TRBV7-2; CDR3: CASSYLGGEQYF
J: TRBJ1-1; V: TRBV18; CDR3: CASSLGGSTEAFF
J: TRBJ2-7; V: TRBV5-1; CDR3: CASSYTGTSGMAEQYF
J: TRBJ1-5; V: TRBV6-5; CDR3: CASSPGQQHQPQHF
J: TRBJ2-2; V: TRBV2; CDR3: CATRTGGPTGELFF
J: TRBJ1-6; V: TRBV18; CDR3: CASSPRDRGRGNSPLHF
J: TRBJ2-5; V: TRBV19; CDR3: CASSGAGDHPGTQYF
J: TRBJ2-1; V: TRBV7-2; CDR3: CASSSGRENEQFF
J: TRBJ2-4; V: TRBV7-9; CDR3: CASSLGGQVGNIQYF
J: TRBJ2-4; V: TRBV12-5; CDR3: CASGFDLSGVAKNIQYF
J: TRBJ2-3; V: TRBV15; CDR3: CATSRDKRGWSQYF
J: TRBJ2-1; V: TRBV9; CDR3: CASMAPSGGPYNEQFF
J: TRBJ2-1; V: TRBV9; CDR3: CASSPTTSGTYNEQFF
J: TRBJ2-7; V: TRBV10-1; CDR3: CASSDRGSISEQYF
J: TRBJ1-5; V: TRBV29-1; CDR3: CSVWENSNQPQHF
J: TRBJ2-3; V: TRBV7-9; CDR3: CASSSQSTDTQYF
J: TRBJ1-1; V: TRBV6-5; CDR3: CASSAGPEAFF
J: TRBJ1-1; V: TRBV5-5; CDR3: CASSFQGGTEAFF
J: TRBJ1-2; V: TRBV6-5; CDR3: CASSSRTNYGYTF
J: TRBJ2-3; V: TRBV5-4; CDR3: CASSWGAGALDTQYF
J: TRBJ1-4; V: TRBV13; CDR3: CASSAIRGPNEKLFF
J: TRBJ1-1; V: TRBV5-1; CDR3: CASSFAGEAFF
J: TRBJ1-5; V: TRBV27; CDR3: CASSPLGGYSNQPQHF
J: TRBJ1-4; V: TRBV11-2; CDR3: CASRLGHTTNEKLFF
J: TRBJ1-1; V: TRBV7-9; CDR3: CASSFSAREEPFF
J: TRBJ1-1; V: TRBV5-1; CDR3: CASSLSLNTEAFF
J: TRBJ2-7; V: TRBV7-3; CDR3: CASGAGYYEQYF
J: TRBJ2-7; V: TRBV2; CDR3: CASIGTSGGLEQYF
J: TRBJ2-2; V: TRBV4-2; CDR3: CASSQDLAGGTGELFF
J: TRBJ1-4; V: TRBV2; CDR3: CASSGHLGGTGRNEKLFF
J: TRBJ2-2; V: TRBV5-5; CDR3: CASSPWDRGGTGELFF
J: TRBJ2-2; V: TRBV11-2; CDR3: CASSRWREYDGELFF
J: TRBJ1-6; V: TRBV10-3; CDR3: CAISHSDRMGDSPLHF
J: TRBJ1-6; V: TRBV6-5; CDR3: CASSYSLNSPLHF
J: TRBJ2-7; V: TRBV4-3; CDR3: CASSPGLAGVASYEQYF
J: TRBJ1-5; V: TRBV7-8; CDR3: CASSLVGINQPQHF
J: TRBJ1-1; V: TRBV11-3; CDR3: CASSRSGDGTEAFF